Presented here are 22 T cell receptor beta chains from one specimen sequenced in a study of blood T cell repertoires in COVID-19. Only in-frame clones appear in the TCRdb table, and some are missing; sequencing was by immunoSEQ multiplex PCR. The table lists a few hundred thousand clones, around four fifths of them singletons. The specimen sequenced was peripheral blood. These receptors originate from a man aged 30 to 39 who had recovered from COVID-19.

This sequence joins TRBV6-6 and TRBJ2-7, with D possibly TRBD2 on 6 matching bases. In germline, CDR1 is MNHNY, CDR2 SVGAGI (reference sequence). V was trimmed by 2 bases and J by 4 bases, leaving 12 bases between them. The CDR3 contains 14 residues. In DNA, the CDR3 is TGTGCCAGCAGTTACCAAGGGGAGGCGTACGAGCAGTACTTC. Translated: CASSYQGEAYEQYF.

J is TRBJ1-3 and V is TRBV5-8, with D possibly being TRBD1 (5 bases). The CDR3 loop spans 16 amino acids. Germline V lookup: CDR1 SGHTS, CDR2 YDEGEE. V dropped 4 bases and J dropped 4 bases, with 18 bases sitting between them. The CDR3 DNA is TGTGCCAGCAGCCGCCTCGCAGGACACTCCGGAAACACCATATATTTT. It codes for CASSRLAGHSGNTIYF.

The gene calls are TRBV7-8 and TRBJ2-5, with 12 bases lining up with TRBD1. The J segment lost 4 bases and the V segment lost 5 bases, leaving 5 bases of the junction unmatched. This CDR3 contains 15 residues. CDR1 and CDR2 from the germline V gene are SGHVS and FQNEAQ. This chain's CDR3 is CASSRTGQGAETQYF. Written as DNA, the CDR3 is TGTGCCAGCAGCCGAACGGGACAGGGGGCAGAGACCCAGTACTTC.

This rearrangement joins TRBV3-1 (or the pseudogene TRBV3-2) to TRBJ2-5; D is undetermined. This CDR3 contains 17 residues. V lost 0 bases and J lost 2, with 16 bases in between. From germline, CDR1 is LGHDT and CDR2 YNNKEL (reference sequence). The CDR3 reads CASSQDLRYTRQETQYF. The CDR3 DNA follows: TGTGCCAGCAGCCAAGATCTTCGGTACACGAGGCAAGAGACCCAGTACTTC.

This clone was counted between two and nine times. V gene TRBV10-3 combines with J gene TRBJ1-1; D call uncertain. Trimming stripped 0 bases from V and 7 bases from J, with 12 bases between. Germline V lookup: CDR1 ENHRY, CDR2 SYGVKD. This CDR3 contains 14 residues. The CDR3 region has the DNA TGTGCCATCAGTGAGTCAGGGAGGGCCTTTGAAGCTTTCTTT. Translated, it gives CAISESGRAFEAFF.

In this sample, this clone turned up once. CDR3 coding DNA: TGTGCCAGCAGTGACCGGGACTGGGGCACTGAAGCTTTCTTT. This gives the protein CASSDRDWGTEAFF. The chain employs TRBV6-1 and TRBJ1-1; a possible D gene is TRBD1 (5 bases). CDR3 length: 14 residues. CDR1 is MNHNS, CDR2 SASEGT, per germline. The V end lost 3 bases, the J end lost 4 bases, and 12 bases lay between the germline ends.

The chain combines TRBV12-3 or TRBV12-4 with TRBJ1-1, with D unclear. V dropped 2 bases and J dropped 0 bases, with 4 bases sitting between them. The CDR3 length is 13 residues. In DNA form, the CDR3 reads TGTGCCAGCAGTTTACCGTTGAACACTGAAGCTTTCTTT. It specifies CASSLPLNTEAFF.

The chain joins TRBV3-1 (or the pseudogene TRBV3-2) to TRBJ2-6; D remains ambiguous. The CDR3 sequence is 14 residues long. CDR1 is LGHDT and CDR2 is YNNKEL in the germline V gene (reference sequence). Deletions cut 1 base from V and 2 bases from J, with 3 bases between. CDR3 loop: CASSQAAGANVLTF. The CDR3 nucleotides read TGTGCCAGCAGCCAAGCAGCTGGGGCCAACGTCCTGACTTTC.

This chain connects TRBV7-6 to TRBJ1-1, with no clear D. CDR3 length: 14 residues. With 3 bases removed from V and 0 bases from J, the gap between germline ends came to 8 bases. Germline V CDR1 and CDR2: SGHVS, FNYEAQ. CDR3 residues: CASSFGVLNTEAFF. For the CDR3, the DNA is TGTGCCAGCAGCTTCGGAGTCCTGAACACTGAAGCTTTCTTT.

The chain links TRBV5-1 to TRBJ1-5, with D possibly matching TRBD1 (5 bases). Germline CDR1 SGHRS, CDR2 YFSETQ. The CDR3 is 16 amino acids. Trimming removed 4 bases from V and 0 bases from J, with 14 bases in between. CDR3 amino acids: CASSPGVTDSNQPQHF. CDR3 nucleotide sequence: TGCGCCAGCAGCCCCGGCGTGACAGATAGCAATCAGCCCCAGCATTTT. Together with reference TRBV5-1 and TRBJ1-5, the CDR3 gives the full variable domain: KAGVTQTPRYLIKTRGQQVTLSCSPISGHRSVSWYQQTPGQGLQFLFEYFSETQRNKGNFPGRFSGRQFSNSRSEMNVSTLELGDSALYLCASSPGVTDSNQPQHFGDGTRLSIL.

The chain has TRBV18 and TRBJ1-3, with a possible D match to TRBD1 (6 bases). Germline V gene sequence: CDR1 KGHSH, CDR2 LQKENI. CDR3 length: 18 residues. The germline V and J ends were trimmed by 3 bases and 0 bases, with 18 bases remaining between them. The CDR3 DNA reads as TGTGCCAGCTCACCTCTCCTAGTGGACAGTCTCTCTGGAAACACCATATATTTT. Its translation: CASSPLLVDSLSGNTIYF.

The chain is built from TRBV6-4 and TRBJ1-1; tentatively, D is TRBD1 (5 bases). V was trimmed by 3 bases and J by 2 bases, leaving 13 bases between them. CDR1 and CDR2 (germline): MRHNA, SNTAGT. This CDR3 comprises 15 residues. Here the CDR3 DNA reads TGTGCCAGCAGTGATAAGGACACACCAAACACTGAAGCTTTCTTT. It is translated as CASSDKDTPNTEAFF.

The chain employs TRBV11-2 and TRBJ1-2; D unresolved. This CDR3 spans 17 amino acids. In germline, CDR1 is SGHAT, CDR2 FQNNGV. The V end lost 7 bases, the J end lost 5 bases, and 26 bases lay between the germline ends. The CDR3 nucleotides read TGTGCCAGCACTCCTGCGGGATTCAATATCCGGCTATATGGCTACACCTTC. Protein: CASTPAGFNIRLYGYTF.

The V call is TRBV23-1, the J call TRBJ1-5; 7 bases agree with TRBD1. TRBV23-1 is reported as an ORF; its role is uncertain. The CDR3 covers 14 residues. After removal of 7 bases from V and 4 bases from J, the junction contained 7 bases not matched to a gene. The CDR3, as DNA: TGCGCCAGCACCCCCGGGACAGAAAATCAGCCCCAGCATTTT. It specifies CASTPGTENQPQHF.

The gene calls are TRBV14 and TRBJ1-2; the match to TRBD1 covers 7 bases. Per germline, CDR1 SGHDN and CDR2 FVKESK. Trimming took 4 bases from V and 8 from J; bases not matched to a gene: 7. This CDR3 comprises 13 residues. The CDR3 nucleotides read TGTGCCAGCAGCCCTTCAGGGGGATGGGGCTACACCTTC. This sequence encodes CASSPSGGWGYTF.

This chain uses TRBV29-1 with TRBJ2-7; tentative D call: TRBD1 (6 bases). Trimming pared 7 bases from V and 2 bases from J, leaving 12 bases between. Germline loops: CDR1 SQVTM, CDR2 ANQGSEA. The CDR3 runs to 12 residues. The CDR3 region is CSARGSTYEQYF. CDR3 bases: TGCAGCGCGAGGGGGTCAACCTACGAGCAGTACTTC.

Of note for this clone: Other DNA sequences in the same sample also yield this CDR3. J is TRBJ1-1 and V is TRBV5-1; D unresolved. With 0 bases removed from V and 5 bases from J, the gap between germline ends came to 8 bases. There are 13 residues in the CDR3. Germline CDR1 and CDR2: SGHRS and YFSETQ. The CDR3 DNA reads TGCGCCAGCAGCTTGGGGCAGGTAACTGAAGCTTTCTTT. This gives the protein CASSLGQVTEAFF.

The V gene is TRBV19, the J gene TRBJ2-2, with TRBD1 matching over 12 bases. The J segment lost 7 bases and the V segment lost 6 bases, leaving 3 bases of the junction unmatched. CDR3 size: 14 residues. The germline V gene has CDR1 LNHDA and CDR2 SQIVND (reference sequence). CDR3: CASRGQGAGGELFF. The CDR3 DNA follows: TGTGCCAGTAGGGGACAGGGGGCTGGCGGGGAGCTGTTTTTT.

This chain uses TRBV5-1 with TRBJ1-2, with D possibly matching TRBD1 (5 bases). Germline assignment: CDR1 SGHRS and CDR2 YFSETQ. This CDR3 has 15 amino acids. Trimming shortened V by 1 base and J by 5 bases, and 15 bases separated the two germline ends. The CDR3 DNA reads TGCGCCAGCAGCTTGTCCAGGGATGGGTCGTATGGCTACACCTTC. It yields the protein CASSLSRDGSYGYTF.

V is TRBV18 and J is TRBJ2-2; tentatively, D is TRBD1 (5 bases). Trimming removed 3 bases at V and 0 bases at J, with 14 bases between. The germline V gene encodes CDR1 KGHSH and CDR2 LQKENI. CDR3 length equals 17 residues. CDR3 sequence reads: CASSPRQHSANTGELFF. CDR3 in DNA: TGTGCCAGCTCACCCAGACAGCACTCTGCGAACACCGGGGAGCTGTTTTTT. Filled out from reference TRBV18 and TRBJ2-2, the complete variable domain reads NAGVMQNPRHLVRRRGQEARLRCSPMKGHSHVYWYRQLPEEGLKFMVYLQKENIIDESGMPKERFSAEFPKEGPSILRIQQVVRGDSAAYFCASSPRQHSANTGELFFGEGSRLTVL.

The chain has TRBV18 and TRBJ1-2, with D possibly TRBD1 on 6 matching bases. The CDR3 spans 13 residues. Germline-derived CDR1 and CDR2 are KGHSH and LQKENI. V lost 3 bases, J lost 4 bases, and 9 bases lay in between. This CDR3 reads CASSPRTAYGYTF. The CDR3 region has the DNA TGTGCCAGCTCACCGCGGACAGCCTATGGCTACACCTTC.

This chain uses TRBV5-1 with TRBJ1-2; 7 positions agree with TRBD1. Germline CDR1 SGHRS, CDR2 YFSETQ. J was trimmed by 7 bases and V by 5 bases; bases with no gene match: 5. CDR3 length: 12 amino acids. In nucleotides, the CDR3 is TGCGCCAGCAGGACCGACAGGGCTGGCTACACCTTC. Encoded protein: CASRTDRAGYTF.